This T cell receptor beta chain was documented in a study of blood T cell repertoires in COVID-19. Study-wide context: COVID-19 samples, acute and convalescent, were from the United States, Italy and Spain.

The CDR3 extends over 16 amino acids. Trimming shortened V by 2 bases and J by 0 bases, and 14 bases separated the two germline ends. Germline V gives CDR1 SGDLS, CDR2 YYNGEE. Using immunoSEQ multiplex PCR, the repertoire was profiled, and TCRdb retains in-frame clones only, with some absent. Of roughly 100,000 clones listed, around four fifths are singletons. Sequenced sample: peripheral blood. This TCR was recovered from a man aged 35-49 years with active or convalescent COVID-19. The chain uses TRBV9 and TRBJ1-2; weak D call: TRBD1 (6 bases). The CDR3, as DNA: TGTGCCAGCAGCGTTTCGCAGGGACACTCTAACTATGGCTACACCTTC. Protein: CASSVSQGHSNYGYTF.